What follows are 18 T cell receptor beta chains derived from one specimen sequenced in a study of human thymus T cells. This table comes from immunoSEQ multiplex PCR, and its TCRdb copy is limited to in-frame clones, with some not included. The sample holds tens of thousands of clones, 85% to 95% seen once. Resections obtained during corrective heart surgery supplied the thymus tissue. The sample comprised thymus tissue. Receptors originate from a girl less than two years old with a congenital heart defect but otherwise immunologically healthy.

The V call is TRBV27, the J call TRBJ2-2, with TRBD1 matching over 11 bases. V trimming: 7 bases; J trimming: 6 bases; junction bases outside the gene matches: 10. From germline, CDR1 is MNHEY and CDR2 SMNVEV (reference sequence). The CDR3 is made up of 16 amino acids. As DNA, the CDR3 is TGTGCCAGCAACCAATCGGGACAGGGGGGATCCGGGGAGCTGTTTTTT. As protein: CASNQSGQGGSGELFF.

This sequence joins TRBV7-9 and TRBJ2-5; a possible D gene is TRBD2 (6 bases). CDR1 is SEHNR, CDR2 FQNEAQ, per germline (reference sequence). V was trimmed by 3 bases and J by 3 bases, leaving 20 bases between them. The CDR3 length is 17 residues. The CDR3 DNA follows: TGTGCCAGCAGCTTCTATACCCGGGGGATCCAAAAAGAGACCCAGTACTTC. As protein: CASSFYTRGIQKETQYF.

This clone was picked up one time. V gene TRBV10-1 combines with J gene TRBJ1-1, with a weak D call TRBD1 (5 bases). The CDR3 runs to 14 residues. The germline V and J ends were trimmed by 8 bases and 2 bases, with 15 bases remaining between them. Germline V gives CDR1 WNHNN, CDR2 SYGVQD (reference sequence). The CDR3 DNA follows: TGCGCCAGCCCCGCGACAGATTTTAACACTGAAGCTTTCTTT. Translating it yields CASPATDFNTEAFF.

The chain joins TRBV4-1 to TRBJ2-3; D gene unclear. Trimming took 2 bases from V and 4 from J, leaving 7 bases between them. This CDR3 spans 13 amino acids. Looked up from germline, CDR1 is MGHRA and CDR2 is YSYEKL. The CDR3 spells CASSQPLSDTQYF. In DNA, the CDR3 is TGCGCCAGCAGCCAACCCCTATCAGATACGCAGTATTTT.

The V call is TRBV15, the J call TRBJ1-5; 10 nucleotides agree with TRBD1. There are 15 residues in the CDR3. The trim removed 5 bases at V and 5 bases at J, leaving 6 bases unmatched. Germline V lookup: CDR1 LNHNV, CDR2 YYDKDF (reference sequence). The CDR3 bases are TGTGCCACCAGCGTAGACAGGGGGCAATATCAGCCCCAGCATTTT. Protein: CATSVDRGQYQPQHF.

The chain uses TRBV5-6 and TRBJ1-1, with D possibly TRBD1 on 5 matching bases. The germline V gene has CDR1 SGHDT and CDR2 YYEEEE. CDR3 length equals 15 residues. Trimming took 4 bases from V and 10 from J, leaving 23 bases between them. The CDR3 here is CASSAGAGGVDGAFF. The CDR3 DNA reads TGTGCCAGCAGCGCCGGGGCCGGGGGAGTCGACGGAGCTTTCTTT.

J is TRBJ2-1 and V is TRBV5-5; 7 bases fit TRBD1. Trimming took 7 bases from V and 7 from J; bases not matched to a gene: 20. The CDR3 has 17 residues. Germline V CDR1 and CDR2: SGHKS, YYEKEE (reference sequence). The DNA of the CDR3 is TGTGCCAGCCATTTGAACAGGGGTAAAATTGTTCGTAATGAGCAGTTCTTC. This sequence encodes CASHLNRGKIVRNEQFF.

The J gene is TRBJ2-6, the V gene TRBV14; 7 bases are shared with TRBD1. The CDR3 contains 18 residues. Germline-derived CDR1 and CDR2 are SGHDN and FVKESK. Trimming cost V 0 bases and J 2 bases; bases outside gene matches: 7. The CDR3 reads CASSQDAHRGPGANVLTF. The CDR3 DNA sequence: TGTGCCAGCAGCCAAGATGCACACAGGGGACCTGGGGCCAACGTCCTGACTTTC.

The CDR3 region is CASRTGLKAKNIQYF. The CDR3 DNA follows: TGTGCCAGCAGGACAGGGCTGAAGGCCAAAAACATTCAGTACTTC. This chain uses TRBV5-5 with TRBJ2-4, with TRBD1 matching over 7 bases. Trimming cost V 5 bases and J 1 base; bases outside gene matches: 6. This CDR3 region has 15 residues. Germline V CDR1 and CDR2: SGHKS, YYEKEE (reference sequence).

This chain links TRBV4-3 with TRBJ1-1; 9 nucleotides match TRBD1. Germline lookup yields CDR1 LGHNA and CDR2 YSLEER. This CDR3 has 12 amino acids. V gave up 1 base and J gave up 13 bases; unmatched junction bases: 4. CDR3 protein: CASSQGDREIFF. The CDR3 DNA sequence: TGCGCCAGCAGCCAAGGGGACAGGGAGATTTTCTTT.

The CDR3, as DNA: TGTGCCAGCCAGTCGGGACAGGACGTCTCCGGGGAGCTGTTTTTT. This sequence encodes CASQSGQDVSGELFF. The chain employs TRBV27 and TRBJ2-2; 8 bases are a match to TRBD1. The CDR3 is 15 amino acids. Germline loops: CDR1 MNHEY, CDR2 SMNVEV (reference sequence). The V and J ends lost 8 bases and 6 bases, in that order; junction bases with no gene match: 11.

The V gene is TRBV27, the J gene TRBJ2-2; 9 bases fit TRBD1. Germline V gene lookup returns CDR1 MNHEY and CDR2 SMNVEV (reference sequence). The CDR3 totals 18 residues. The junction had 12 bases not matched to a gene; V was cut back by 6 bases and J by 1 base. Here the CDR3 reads CASRDGQGRNKNTGELFF. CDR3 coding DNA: TGTGCCAGCAGAGATGGACAGGGGCGTAATAAGAACACCGGGGAGCTGTTTTTT.

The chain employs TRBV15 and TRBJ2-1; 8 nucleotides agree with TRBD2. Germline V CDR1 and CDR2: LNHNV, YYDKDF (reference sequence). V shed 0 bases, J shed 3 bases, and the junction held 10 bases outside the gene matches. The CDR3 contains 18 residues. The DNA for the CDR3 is TGTGCCACCAGCAGAGAAGCCCCGGGAGGGCTTTACTACAATGAGCAGTTCTTC. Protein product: CATSREAPGGLYYNEQFF.

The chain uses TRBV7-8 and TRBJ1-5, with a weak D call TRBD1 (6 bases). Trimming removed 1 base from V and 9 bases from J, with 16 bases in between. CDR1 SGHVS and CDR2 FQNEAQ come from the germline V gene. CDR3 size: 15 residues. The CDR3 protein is CASSLGGAGNWPQHF. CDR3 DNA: TGTGCCAGCAGCTTAGGGGGGGCCGGCAATTGGCCCCAGCATTTT.

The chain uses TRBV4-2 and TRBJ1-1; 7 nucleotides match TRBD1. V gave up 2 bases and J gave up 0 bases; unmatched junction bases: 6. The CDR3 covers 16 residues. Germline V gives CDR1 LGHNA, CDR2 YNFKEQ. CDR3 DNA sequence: TGTGCCAGCAGCCAACCAGGGGGGCTAATGAACACTGAAGCTTTCTTT. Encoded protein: CASSQPGGLMNTEAFF.

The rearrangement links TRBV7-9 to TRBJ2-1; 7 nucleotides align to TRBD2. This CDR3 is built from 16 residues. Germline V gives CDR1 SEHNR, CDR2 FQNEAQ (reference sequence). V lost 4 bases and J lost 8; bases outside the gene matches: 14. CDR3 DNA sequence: TGTGCCAGCAGCTCCTACGGAGGCGGGAGAATATATGAGCAGTTCTTC. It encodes CASSSYGGGRIYEQFF.

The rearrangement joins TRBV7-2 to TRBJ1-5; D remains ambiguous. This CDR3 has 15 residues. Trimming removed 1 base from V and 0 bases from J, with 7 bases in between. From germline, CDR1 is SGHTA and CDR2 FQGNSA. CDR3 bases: TGTGCCAGCAGCTTAGAGGGAGGTAGCAATCAGCCCCAGCATTTT. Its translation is CASSLEGGSNQPQHF.

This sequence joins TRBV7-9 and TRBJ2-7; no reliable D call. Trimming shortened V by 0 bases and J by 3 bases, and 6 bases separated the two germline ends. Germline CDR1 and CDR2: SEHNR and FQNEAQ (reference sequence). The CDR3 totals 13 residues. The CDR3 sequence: CASSLAISYEQYF. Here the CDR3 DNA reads TGTGCCAGCAGCTTAGCAATTAGCTACGAGCAGTACTTC.